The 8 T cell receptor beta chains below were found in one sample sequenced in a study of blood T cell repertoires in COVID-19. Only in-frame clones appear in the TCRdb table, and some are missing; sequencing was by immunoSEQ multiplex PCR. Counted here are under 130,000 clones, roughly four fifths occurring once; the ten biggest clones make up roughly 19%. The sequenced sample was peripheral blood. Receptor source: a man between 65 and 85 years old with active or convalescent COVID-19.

The CDR3 DNA sequence: TGTGCCAGCGCCCTAAGTTACGATACGCAGTATTTT. This codes for CASALSYDTQYF. This chain joins TRBV7-2 and TRBJ2-3; no definite D call. The CDR3 length is 12 residues. Trimming left V 8 bases short and J 6 bases short, with 12 bases between. The germline V gene has CDR1 SGHTA and CDR2 FQGNSA. Full variable domain (rest looked up from reference TRBV7-2 and TRBJ2-3): GAGVSQSPSNKVTEKGKDVELRCDPISGHTALYWYRQSLGQGLEFLIYFQGNSAPDKSGLPSDRFSAERTGGSVSTLTIQRTQQEDSAVYLCASALSYDTQYFGPGTRLTVL.

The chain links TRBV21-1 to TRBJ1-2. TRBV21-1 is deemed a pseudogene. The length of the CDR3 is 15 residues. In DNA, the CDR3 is TGTGCCAGCGGATCGGGGTACCCCGAGGACTATGGCTACACCTTC. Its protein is CASGSGYPEDYGYTF.

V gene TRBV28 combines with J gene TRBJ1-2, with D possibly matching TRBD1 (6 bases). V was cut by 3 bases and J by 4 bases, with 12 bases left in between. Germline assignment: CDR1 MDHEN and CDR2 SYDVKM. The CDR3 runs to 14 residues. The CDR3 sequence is CASSLGGQVYGYTF. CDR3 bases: TGTGCCAGCAGTTTGGGGGGGCAGGTCTATGGCTACACCTTC.

CDR3 region: CASSLAPGNTGELFF. The CDR3 DNA reads as TGCGCCAGCAGCTTGGCTCCAGGGAACACCGGGGAGCTGTTTTTT. V gene TRBV5-1 combines with J gene TRBJ2-2; no definite D call. Trimming took off 0 bases at V and 1 base at J, with 7 bases between the two ends. CDR1 and CDR2 from the germline V gene are SGHRS and YFSETQ. This CDR3 contains 15 residues.

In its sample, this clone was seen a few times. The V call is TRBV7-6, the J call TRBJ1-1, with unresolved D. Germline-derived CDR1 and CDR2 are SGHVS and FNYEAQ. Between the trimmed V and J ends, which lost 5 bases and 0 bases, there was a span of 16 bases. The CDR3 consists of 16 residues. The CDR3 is CASSPTVGLLNTEAFF. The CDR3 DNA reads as TGTGCCAGCAGCCCCACGGTGGGCCTCTTGAACACTGAAGCTTTCTTT.

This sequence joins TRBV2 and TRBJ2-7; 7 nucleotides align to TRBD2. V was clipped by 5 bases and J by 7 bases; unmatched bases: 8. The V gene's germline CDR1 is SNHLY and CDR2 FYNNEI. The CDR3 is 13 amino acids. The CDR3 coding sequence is TGTGCCAGCAGTTGGCAGGGAGGGAGGGAGCAGTACTTC. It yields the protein CASSWQGGREQYF.

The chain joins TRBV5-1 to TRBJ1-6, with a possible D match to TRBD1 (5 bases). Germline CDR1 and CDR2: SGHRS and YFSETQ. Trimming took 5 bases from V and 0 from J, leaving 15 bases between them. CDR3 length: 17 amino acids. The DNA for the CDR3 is TGCGCCAGCAGGGCCGGGACCGGGAGCTCCTATAATTCACCCCTCCACTTT. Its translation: CASRAGTGSSYNSPLHF.

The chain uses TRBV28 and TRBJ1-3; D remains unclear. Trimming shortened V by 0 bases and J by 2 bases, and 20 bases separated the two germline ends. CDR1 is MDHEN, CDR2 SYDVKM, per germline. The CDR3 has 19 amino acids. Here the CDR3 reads CASSLWASVLDTTGNTIYF. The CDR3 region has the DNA TGTGCCAGCAGTTTATGGGCCTCGGTTTTAGACACAACTGGAAACACCATATATTTT.